This T cell receptor beta chain was profiled in a study of T-cell reconstitution after alpha-beta-depleted transplantation in children. Only a few counts were recorded for this clonotype. The antigen is not known. The study, taken as a whole, reports: TCRbeta diversity was high at day 60 in some patients (a result of surviving recipient T cells and thymic progenitors). Several hundred expanded graft clones reportedly supplied alpha-beta T cells about two months after transplant. Once a year had passed after transplant, T-cell counts and diversity came mostly from newly produced T cells.

There are 14 residues in the CDR3. The germline CDR1 and CDR2 sequences are MNHEY and SVGEGT. With 2 bases clipped from V and 7 bases from J, the junction kept 7 bases outside the gene matches. Library preparation (for TCRbeta) was performed with unique molecular identifiers. TCRdb re-analysed the PCR reads in MiXCR, keeping a single row per CDR3 protein. The table shows approximately 150,000 distinct CDR3 sequences, with about 9% occurring only once. The sequencing used PBMCs, mostly from graft donor cells, collected 180 days after TCRalphabeta/CD19-depleted stem cell transplant. This chain connects TRBV6-2 or TRBV6-3 to TRBJ1-1; TRBD1 matches 7 bases. The TCR originated in a female patient aged 2-9 years who had a stem cell transplant for congenital amegakaryocytic thrombocytopenia, so the T cells may come from the graft donor. CDR3 loop: CASSYDRARNEAFF. The CDR3 region has the DNA TGTGCCAGCAGTTACGACAGGGCTCGCAATGAAGCTTTCTTT.